These T cell receptor beta chains were read from a single sample in a study of post-analysis software for immune sequencing data. From the PCR reads, TCRdb called clonotypes with MiXCR, one entry per CDR3 protein. Of around 400,000 distinct CDR3 sequences in the sample, roughly 36% are singletons; the top ten hold around an eighth. The source material was blood. Source of these receptors: a girl aged 10 to 17 with multiple sclerosis. Both conserved end residues are part of each CDR3. D genes are given only for firm matches. Some rows mark clone size as missing; the rest say once, few, many or name a class of expanded clone.

j_call d_call clone_size v_call cdr3_nt cdr3_aa
TRBJ2-3 . . TRBV5-1 TGCGCCAGCAGCTTGATTTTAGATACGCAGTATTTT CASSLILDTQYF
TRBJ2-3 . once TRBV12-3/TRBV12-4 TGTGCCAGCAGCAGGGACGGAGGATATACGCAGTATTTT CASSRDGGYTQYF
TRBJ2-1 . few TRBV11-2 TGTGCCAGCAGCCCAGGACTAAACTACAATGAGCAGTTCTTC CASSPGLNYNEQFF
TRBJ2-1 . . TRBV15 TGTGCCACCAGCAGAGAGTGGGGCAATGAGCAGTTCTTC CATSREWGNEQFF
TRBJ2-4 . many TRBV12-3/TRBV12-4 TGTGCCAGCAGTTCGACAGATCTAGCCAAAAACATTCAGTACTTC CASSSTDLAKNIQYF
TRBJ1-1 . . TRBV27 TGTGCCAGCAGCCGTACGAACACTGAAGCTTTCTTT CASSRTNTEAFF
TRBJ1-4 . . TRBV2 TGTGCCAGCAAGGCAGGGGTGACCTTCGAGGAAAAACTGTTTTTT CASKAGVTFEEKLFF
TRBJ1-2 . few TRBV5-1 TGCGCCAGCAGCTCAATGAATCAGGGTCGGGATGGCTACACCTTC CASSSMNQGRDGYTF
TRBJ1-1 . few TRBV7-9 TGTGCCAGCAGCTCCCTCGGGGGGGTGAACACTGAAGCTTTCTTT CASSSLGGVNTEAFF
TRBJ1-4 . few TRBV7-9 TGTGCCAGCAGCCTCGCTACGGGAGCTAATGAAAAACTGTTTTTT CASSLATGANEKLFF
TRBJ2-2 . . TRBV4-2 TGTGCCAGCAGCCAAGGTGTAGGGTTTAATAGGAGGGAGCTGTTTTTT CASSQGVGFNRRELFF
TRBJ2-6 TRBD2 few TRBV7-9 TGTGCCAGCAACCGACAGGGGACTAGCGGGTTATCTGGGGCCAACGTCCTGACTTTC CASNRQGTSGLSGANVLTF
TRBJ2-3 . few TRBV9 TGTGCCAGCAGCCTTCCCGTGGACTCATCCACAGATACGCAGTATTTT CASSLPVDSSTDTQYF
TRBJ2-5 . few TRBV20-1 TGCAGTGCTAGAGATATCGGCCGGGTGGGGGAGACCCAGTACTTC CSARDIGRVGETQYF
TRBJ2-3 . . TRBV28 TGTGCCAGCAGTTTAGCCGGGACTAGCACAGATACGCAGTATTTT CASSLAGTSTDTQYF
TRBJ1-1 . few TRBV5-5 TGTGCCAGCAGCTTGGCCCGGGGGATCATGAACACTGAAGCTTTCTTT CASSLARGIMNTEAFF
TRBJ2-6 TRBD1 few TRBV7-8 TGTGCCAGCAGCTTAAAACGTACCGGGACAGGCTCTGGGGCCAACGTCCTGACTTTC CASSLKRTGTGSGANVLTF
TRBJ2-2 TRBD1 . TRBV12-3/TRBV12-4 TGTGCCAGCAGCCTTGGGACAGGGGGAACCAGGGAGCTGTTTTTT CASSLGTGGTRELFF
TRBJ1-5 . . TRBV4-3 TGCGCCAGCAGCCAAGATTTCTCTCAGCCCCAGCATTTT CASSQDFSQPQHF
TRBJ2-7 . . TRBV30 TGTGCCTGGACGTCAGGAGGGTCCTACGAGCAGTACTTC CAWTSGGSYEQYF
TRBJ2-2 TRBD1 . TRBV5-1 TGCGCCAGCAGCCCAGGGGGCGCGAACACCGGGGAGCTGTTTTTT CASSPGGANTGELFF
TRBJ2-7 TRBD1 few TRBV20-1 TGCAGTGCTGGCCGACAGGGGTCCTTTTACGAGCAGTACTTC CSAGRQGSFYEQYF
TRBJ2-6 . . TRBV6-5 TGTGCCAGCAGCATAAGGGCCTTCTCTGGGGCCAACGTCCTGACTTTC CASSIRAFSGANVLTF
TRBJ2-1 . few TRBV5-1 TGCGCCAGCAGCTTGCCCTCATTAGTTTCGGGTGAGCAGTTCTTC CASSLPSLVSGEQFF
TRBJ2-5 TRBD2 few TRBV29-1 TGCAGCGTCCGCATGGAGCGGGGTATGGGAGAGACCCAGTACTTC CSVRMERGMGETQYF
TRBJ2-1 TRBD2 few TRBV20-1 TGCAGTGCTAGAGCATCAGGGACTAAATACAATGAGCAGTTCTTC CSARASGTKYNEQFF
TRBJ2-1 TRBD2 few TRBV20-1 TGCAGTGCTAGGGTGACTAGCGGGGGGCTAAATGAGCAGTTCTTC CSARVTSGGLNEQFF
TRBJ2-7 TRBD1 . TRBV3-1 TGTGCCAGCAGCCGGACAGGGAAGACGTACGAGCAGTACTTC CASSRTGKTYEQYF